This T cell receptor beta chain was found in a study of T cells after yellow fever vaccination. General study findings and limits: Abundant clonotypes from the bulk population could have been carried over as contaminants into FACS-sorted repertoires.

The germline gives CDR1 SQVTM, CDR2 ANQGSEA. This CDR3 spans 15 amino acids. The J segment lost 5 bases and the V segment lost 5 bases, leaving 11 bases of the junction unmatched. TCRdb reanalysed the 5' RACE reads using MiXCR and keeps one entry per CDR3 protein. This table has about 300,000 distinct CDR3 sequences, 7.5% to 9.5% appearing once. Of note for this clonotype: Antigen specificity is unknown.

The sequence came from a man aged 18-30 years who received the YFV17D yellow fever vaccine. The genes are TRBV29-1 and TRBJ1-2; 10 positions match TRBD1. This material consisted of CD4+ T cells sorted from PBMCs, taken 5 days after the yellow fever booster vaccination. CDR3 in amino acids: CSVKTGTGAGYGYTF. The CDR3 region has the DNA TGCAGCGTTAAAACTGGGACAGGGGCAGGGTATGGCTACACCTTC.